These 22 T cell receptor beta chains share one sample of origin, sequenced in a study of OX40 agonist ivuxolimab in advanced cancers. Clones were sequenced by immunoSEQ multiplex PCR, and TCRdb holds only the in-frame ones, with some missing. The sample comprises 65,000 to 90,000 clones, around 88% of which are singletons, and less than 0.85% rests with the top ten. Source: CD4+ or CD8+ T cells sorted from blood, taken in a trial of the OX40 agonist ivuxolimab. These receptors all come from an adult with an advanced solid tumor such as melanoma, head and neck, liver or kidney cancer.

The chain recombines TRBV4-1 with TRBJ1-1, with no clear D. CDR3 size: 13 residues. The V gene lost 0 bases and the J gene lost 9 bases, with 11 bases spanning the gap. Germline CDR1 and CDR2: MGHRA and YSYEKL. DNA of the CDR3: TGCGCCAGCAGCCAAGATCCGCTCGGGAAAGCTTTCTTT. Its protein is CASSQDPLGKAFF.

Here the CDR3 reads CASRRGTNTGELFF. CDR3 sequence (DNA): TGCGCCAGCAGGAGGGGAACGAACACCGGGGAGCTGTTTTTT. V gene TRBV5-1 combines with J gene TRBJ2-2; D possibly matches TRBD1 or TRBD2 (5 bases each). Trimming stripped 5 bases from V and 0 bases from J, with 8 bases between. Germline V gives CDR1 SGHRS, CDR2 YFSETQ. The CDR3 is 14 amino acids. The full variable domain, in which reference TRBV5-1 and TRBJ2-2 provide the parts outside the CDR3, is KAGVTQTPRYLIKTRGQQVTLSCSPISGHRSVSWYQQTPGQGLQFLFEYFSETQRNKGNFPGRFSGRQFSNSRSEMNVSTLELGDSALYLCASRRGTNTGELFFGEGSRLTVL.

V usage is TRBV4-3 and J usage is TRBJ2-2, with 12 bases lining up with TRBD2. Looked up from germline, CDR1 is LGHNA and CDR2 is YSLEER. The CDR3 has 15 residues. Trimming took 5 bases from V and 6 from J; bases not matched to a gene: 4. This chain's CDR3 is CASSYLAGGPGELFF. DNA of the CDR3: TGCGCCAGCAGCTATCTAGCGGGAGGGCCCGGGGAGCTGTTTTTT.

The CDR3 is CAISDRSDTQYF. Written as DNA, the CDR3 is TGTGCCATCAGTGACAGGAGCGATACGCAGTATTTT. This chain joins TRBV10-3 and TRBJ2-3; D call uncertain. CDR3 length equals 12 residues. Germline V gene lookup returns CDR1 ENHRY and CDR2 SYGVKD. Trimming left V 3 bases short and J 6 bases short, with 7 bases between.

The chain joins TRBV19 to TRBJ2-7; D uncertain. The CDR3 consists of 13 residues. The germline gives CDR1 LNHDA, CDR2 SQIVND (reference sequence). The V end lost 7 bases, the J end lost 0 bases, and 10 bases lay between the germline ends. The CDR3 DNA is TGTGCCAGTAAGGCGTCGAGCTCCTACGAGCAGTACTTC. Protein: CASKASSSYEQYF.

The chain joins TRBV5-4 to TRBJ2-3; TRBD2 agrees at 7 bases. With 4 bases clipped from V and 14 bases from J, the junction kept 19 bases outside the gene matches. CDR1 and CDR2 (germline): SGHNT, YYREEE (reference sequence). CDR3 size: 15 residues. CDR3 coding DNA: TGTGCCAGCAGCCTCCCCCTGGGAGCCAGCGGGGTCCTGTATTTT. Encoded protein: CASSLPLGASGVLYF.

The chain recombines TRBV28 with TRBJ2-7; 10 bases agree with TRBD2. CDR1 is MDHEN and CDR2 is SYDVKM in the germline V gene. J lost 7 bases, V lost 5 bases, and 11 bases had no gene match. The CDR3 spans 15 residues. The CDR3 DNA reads TGTGCCAGCAGTGAATCTAGCGGGGGCTCGGGGGAGCAGTACTTC. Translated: CASSESSGGSGEQYF.

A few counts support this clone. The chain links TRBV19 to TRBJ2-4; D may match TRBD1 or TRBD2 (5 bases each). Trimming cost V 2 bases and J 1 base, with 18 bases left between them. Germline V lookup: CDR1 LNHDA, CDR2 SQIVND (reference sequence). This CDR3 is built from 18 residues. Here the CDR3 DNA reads TGTGCCAGTAGTATACCGGGACGCGTGGAGGCGGCCAAAAACATTCAGTACTTC. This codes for CASSIPGRVEAAKNIQYF.

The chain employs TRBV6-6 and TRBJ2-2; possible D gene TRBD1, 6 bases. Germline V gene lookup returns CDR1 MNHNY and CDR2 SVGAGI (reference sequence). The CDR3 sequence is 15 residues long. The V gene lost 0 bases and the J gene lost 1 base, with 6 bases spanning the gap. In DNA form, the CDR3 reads TGTGCCAGCAGTTACTCGACAGGGAACACCGGGGAGCTGTTTTTT. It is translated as CASSYSTGNTGELFF.

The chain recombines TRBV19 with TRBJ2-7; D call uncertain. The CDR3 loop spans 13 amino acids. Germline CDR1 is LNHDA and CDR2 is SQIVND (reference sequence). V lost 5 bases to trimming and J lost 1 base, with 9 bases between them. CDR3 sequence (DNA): TGTGCCAGTAGTGCTGACCGTTCCTACGAGCAGTACTTC. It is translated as CASSADRSYEQYF.

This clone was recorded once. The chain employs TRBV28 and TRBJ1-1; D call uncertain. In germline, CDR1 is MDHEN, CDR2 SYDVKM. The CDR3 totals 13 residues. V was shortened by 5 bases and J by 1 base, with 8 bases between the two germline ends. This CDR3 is CASSLPPNTEAFF. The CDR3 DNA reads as TGTGCCAGCAGTCTCCCTCCGAACACTGAAGCTTTCTTT. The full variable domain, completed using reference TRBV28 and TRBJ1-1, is DVKVTQSSRYLVKRTGEKVFLECVQDMDHENMFWYRQDPGLGLRLIYFSYDVKMKEKGDIPEGYSVSREKKERFSLILESASTNQTSMYLCASSLPPNTEAFFGQGTRLTVV.

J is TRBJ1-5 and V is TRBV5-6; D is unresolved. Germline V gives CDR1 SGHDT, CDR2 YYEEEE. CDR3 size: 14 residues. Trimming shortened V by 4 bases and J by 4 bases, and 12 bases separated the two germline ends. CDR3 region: CASSRRSGNQPQHF. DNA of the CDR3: TGTGCCAGCAGCCGTCGGTCGGGGAATCAGCCCCAGCATTTT.

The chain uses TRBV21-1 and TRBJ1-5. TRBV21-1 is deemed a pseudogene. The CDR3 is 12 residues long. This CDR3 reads CARGKGNQPQHF. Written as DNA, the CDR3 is TGTGCCAGGGGAAAGGGCAATCAGCCCCAGCATTTT.

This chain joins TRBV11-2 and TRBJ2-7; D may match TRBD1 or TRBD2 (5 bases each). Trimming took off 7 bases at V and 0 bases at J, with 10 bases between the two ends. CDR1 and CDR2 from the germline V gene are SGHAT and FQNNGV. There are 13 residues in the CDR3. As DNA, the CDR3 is TGTGCCAGCACTGTCGGGACCTCCTACGAGCAGTACTTC. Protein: CASTVGTSYEQYF.

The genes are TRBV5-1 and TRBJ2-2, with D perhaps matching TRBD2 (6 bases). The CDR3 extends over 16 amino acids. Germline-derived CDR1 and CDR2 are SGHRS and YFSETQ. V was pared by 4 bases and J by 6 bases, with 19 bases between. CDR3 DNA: TGCGCCAGCAGCACCCTTTTGGGGGAGGCCGCCGGGGAGCTGTTTTTT. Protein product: CASSTLLGEAAGELFF.

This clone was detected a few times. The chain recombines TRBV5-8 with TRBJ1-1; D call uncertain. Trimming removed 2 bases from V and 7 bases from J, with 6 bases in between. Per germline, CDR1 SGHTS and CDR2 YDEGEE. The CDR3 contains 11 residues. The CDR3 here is CASSLRSEAFF. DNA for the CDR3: TGTGCCAGCAGCTTAAGAAGTGAAGCTTTCTTT.

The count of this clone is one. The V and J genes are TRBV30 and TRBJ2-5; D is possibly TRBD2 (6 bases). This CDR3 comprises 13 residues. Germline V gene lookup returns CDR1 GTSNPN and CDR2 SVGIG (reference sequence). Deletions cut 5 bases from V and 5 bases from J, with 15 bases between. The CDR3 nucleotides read TGTGCCTGGCGGGCAGGTGGGGGGGAGACCCAGTACTTC. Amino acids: CAWRAGGGETQYF.

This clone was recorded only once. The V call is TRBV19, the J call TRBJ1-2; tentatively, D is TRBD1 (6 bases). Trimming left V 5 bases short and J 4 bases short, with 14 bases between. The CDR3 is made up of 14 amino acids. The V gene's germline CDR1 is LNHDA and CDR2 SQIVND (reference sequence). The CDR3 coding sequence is TGTGCCAGTAGTCCTACAGGGCCCGTCTATGGCTACACCTTC. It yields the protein CASSPTGPVYGYTF.

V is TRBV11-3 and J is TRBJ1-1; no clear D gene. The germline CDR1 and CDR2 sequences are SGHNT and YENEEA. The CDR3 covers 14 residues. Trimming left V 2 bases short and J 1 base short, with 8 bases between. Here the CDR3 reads CASSLSGGNTEAFF. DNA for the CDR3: TGTGCCAGCAGCTTATCCGGAGGGAACACTGAAGCTTTCTTT.

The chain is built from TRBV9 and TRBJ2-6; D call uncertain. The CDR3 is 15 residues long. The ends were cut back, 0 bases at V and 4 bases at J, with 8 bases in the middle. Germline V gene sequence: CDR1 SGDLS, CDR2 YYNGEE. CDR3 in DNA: TGTGCCAGCAGCGTAGACCGGTTGGGGGCCAACGTCCTGACTTTC. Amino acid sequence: CASSVDRLGANVLTF.

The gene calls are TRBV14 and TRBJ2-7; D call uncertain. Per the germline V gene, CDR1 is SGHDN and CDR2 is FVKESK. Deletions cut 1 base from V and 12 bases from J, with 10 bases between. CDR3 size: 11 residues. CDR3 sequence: CASSQGRTWYF. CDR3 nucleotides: TGTGCCAGCAGCCAAGGCCGTACTTGGTACTTC.

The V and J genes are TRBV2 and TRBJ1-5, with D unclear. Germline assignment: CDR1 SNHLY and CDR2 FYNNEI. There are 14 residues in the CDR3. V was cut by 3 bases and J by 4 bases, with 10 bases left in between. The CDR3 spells CASSDKTRNQPQHF. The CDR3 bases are TGTGCCAGCAGTGATAAGACACGAAATCAGCCCCAGCATTTT.